The clone carrying this TCR beta chain was recorded a few times. The CDR3 contains 16 residues. The V end was cut by 0 bases, the J end by 5 bases, with 13 bases between. The germline V gene has CDR1 MNHEY and CDR2 SVGAGI. This specimen belongs to a study of blood T cell repertoires in COVID-19. Study as a whole: Acute and convalescent COVID-19 specimens originated in the United States, Italy and Spain. PBMCs, B-cell-depleted T cells, or T cells were the source of the cDNA or gDNA that made up the material.

Original processing notes: Reference gene primer amplification gave nucleated cell count estimates. Clones were sequenced by immunoSEQ multiplex PCR, and TCRdb holds only the in-frame ones, with some missing. The DNA gave D and trimming, while V, J and clone size come from that table. The table lists 130,000 or so clones, approximately 74% of them singletons. This chain uses TRBV6-5 with TRBJ2-2; possibly TRBD1 for D (6 bases). This receptor was obtained from a woman in her seventies with acute or convalescent COVID-19. Sequencing used peripheral blood. CDR3 DNA: TGTGCCAGCAGTTACTCGCTTACAGGGTTTACCGGGGAGCTGTTTTTT. It codes for CASSYSLTGFTGELFF.